The 5 T cell receptor beta chains listed next were all sequenced from one sample in a study of vaccination and CD4 T cells after COVID-19 (dated by TCRdb to between 2021 and 2024). The meaning of the sample's treatment or condition label: roughly ten-day PBMC culture with coronavirus spike peptide pools or control peptides (ViraFEST assay). The method behind the library was PCR. Sequencing took place on an Illumina iSeq 100. DNA from cultured CD4+ T cells underwent TCR sequencing with the Oncomine TCR Beta short-read assay at the Johns Hopkins FTIC core. TCRdb itself trimmed the public reads at Q25 with fastp, ran MiXCR and retained productive beta chains. A single entry per CDR3 protein holds the most common genes and DNA from its merged rows. This sample is represented by about 13,000 distinct CDR3 sequences; 40% to 50% of them were singletons. The ten largest clones add up to 20% to 25% of the sample.

These receptors have no identified antigens. The sample in question was CD4+ T cells from blood, cultured in vitro, obtained before SARS-CoV-2 vaccination. These receptors were taken from a human donor who had recovered from COVID-19.

The V call is TRBV28, the J call TRBJ1-2; a weak D match, TRBD1 (5 bases). Trimming cost V 7 bases and J 3 bases, with 18 bases left between them. CDR1 is MDHEN, CDR2 SYDVKM, per germline. The CDR3 runs to 15 residues. CDR3 bases: TGTGCCAGCACTATTGGGACGTCGGGGGACTATGGCTACACCTTC. Protein product: CASTIGTSGDYGYTF.

The chain employs TRBV6-1 and TRBJ2-2; 8 nucleotides align to TRBD1. J gave up 6 bases and V 6 bases, and 6 bases lay outside the gene matches. The CDR3 has 14 amino acids. Germline V gene data show CDR1 as MNHNS and CDR2 as SASEGT. Written as DNA, the CDR3 is TGTGCCAGCAGCCTTTCACAGGGGGCCGGGGAGCTGTTTTTT. Residues: CASSLSQGAGELFF.

V and J are TRBV7-2 and TRBJ1-1, with D possibly being TRBD1 (6 bases). This CDR3 spans 16 amino acids. Trimming took off 3 bases at V and 1 base at J, with 15 bases between the two ends. CDR1 is SGHTA and CDR2 is FQGNSA in the germline V gene. The CDR3 nucleotides read TGTGCCAGCAGCTTCGTACTCGGACAGACGAACACTGAAGCTTTCTTT. Its protein is CASSFVLGQTNTEAFF.

This clonotype was observed a few times. The chain employs TRBV24-1 and TRBJ2-3; 13 positions agree with TRBD2. After removal of 6 bases from V and 4 bases from J, the junction contained 6 bases not matched to a gene. The germline gives CDR1 KGHDR, CDR2 SFDVKD. The CDR3 loop spans 16 amino acids. The CDR3 sequence: CATSSGLAGVSDTQYF. CDR3 nucleotides: TGTGCCACCAGTTCAGGACTAGCGGGGGTTTCAGATACGCAGTATTTT.

This chain uses TRBV27 with TRBJ2-7, with D possibly called TRBD1 or TRBD2 (5 bases each). Per the germline V gene, CDR1 is MNHEY and CDR2 is SMNVEV (reference sequence). The V end lost 3 bases, the J end lost 2 bases, and 8 bases lay between the germline ends. The CDR3 runs to 13 residues. This chain's CDR3 is CASSLGVTYEQYF. The CDR3 DNA sequence: TGTGCCAGCAGTTTGGGGGTAACCTACGAGCAGTACTTC.